Listed here are 23 T cell receptor beta chains from one sample, sequenced in a study of diagnostic markers for celiac disease. One entry per CDR3 protein, without DNA, is what TCRdb gives after re-calling the reads. This sample's table reports over a thousand distinct CDR3 sequences. Sequencing used either unsorted cells or a sorted T cell fraction (not recorded which). The receptors originated from a human donor. This table probably holds off-target reads from a library built for another chain.

The rearrangement links TRBV7-2 to TRBJ1-1. The CDR3 totals 15 residues. Germline V CDR1 and CDR2: SGHTA, FQGNSA. The chain's CDR3 is CASSRSLTENTEAFF. Full variable domain (remainder filled in from reference TRBV7-2 and TRBJ1-1): GAGVSQSPSNKVTEKGKDVELRCDPISGHTALYWYRQSLGQGLEFLIYFQGNSAPDKSGLPSDRFSAERTGGSVSTLTIQRTQQEDSAVYLCASSRSLTENTEAFFGQGTRLTVV.

This clonotype is called medium-sized based on its frequency. This sequence joins TRBV12-3 or TRBV12-4 and TRBJ2-7; TCRdb's D call, TRBD2, is unchecked because there is no DNA. The CDR3 extends over 18 amino acids. CDR3 sequence: CASSFPIASSGRFNEQYF.

The chain is built from TRBV6-5 and TRBJ1-2; as DNA is missing, the TRBD1 call by TCRdb cannot be tested. The germline V gene encodes CDR1 MNHEY and CDR2 SVGAGI. CDR3 size: 11 residues. Here the CDR3 reads CASSTGYGYTF.

The chain is built from TRBV7-2 and TRBJ2-1; TCRdb picks TRBD1, but there is no DNA to check that call. The CDR3 loop spans 14 amino acids. CDR1 and CDR2 from the germline V gene are SGHTA and FQGNSA. The CDR3 sequence: CASSLDTGGAEQFF.

This chain uses TRBV5-1 with TRBJ1-2. CDR3 length: 13 amino acids. Per germline, CDR1 SGHRS and CDR2 YFSETQ. The CDR3 reads CASTVGSHYGYTF.

The V and J genes are TRBV7-2 and TRBJ1-3; the TRBD1 assignment by TCRdb is unverifiable without DNA. Germline V gene data show CDR1 as SGHTA and CDR2 as FQGNSA. The CDR3 has 15 amino acids. CDR3: CASSLRGGAGNTIYF.

Considering frequency, this clonotype is medium-sized (0.01 to 0.1%). This rearrangement joins TRBV20-1 to TRBJ2-3. Germline V lookup: CDR1 DFQATT, CDR2 SNEGSKA (reference sequence). CDR3 length: 11 amino acids. CDR3 region: CSARFPDTQYF.

This chain joins TRBV3-1 and TRBJ1-2; TCRdb lists TRBD1, though no DNA is available to test this call. CDR1 and CDR2 (germline): LGHDT, YNNKEL (reference sequence). This CDR3 comprises 13 residues. The CDR3 sequence is CASSFLDRSGYTF. Variable domain in full (rest from reference TRBV3-1 and TRBJ1-2): DTAVSQTPKYLVTQMGNDKSIKCEQNLGHDTMYWYKQDSKKFLKIMFSYNNKELIINETVPNRFSPKSPDKAHLNLHINSLELGDSAVYFCASSFLDRSGYTFGSGTRLTVV.

The chain has TRBV7-9 and TRBJ2-7; no DNA is available, so the TRBD2 call from TCRdb remains unchecked. CDR3 length equals 13 residues. Germline V gene sequence: CDR1 SEHNR, CDR2 FQNEAQ (reference sequence). The CDR3 spells CASSLEAPYEQYF.

This clonotype ranks as large in terms of frequency. The chain carries TRBV12-3 or TRBV12-4 and TRBJ2-4; TCRdb selects TRBD2, and the lack of DNA leaves this call unchecked. CDR3 length equals 14 residues. The CDR3 here is CASSLDSGAYIQYF.

CDR3 sequence reads: CATSMGLAGDLDTQYF. The V and J genes are TRBV15 and TRBJ2-3; TCRdb's D call, TRBD2, is unchecked because there is no DNA. The germline V gene has CDR1 LNHNV and CDR2 YYDKDF (reference sequence). CDR3 length: 16 residues.

The rearrangement links TRBV7-7 to TRBJ2-5; there is no DNA to check the TCRdb D call of TRBD2. Germline V CDR1 and CDR2: SSHAT, FNYEAQ (reference sequence). The CDR3 is 15 amino acids. The CDR3 protein is CASSLDGGSGETQYF.

V and J are TRBV7-2 and TRBJ2-3; TCRdb indicates TRBD1, and absent DNA this call remains unverified. There are 15 residues in the CDR3. Germline lookup yields CDR1 SGHTA and CDR2 FQGNSA. The CDR3 sequence: CASSLQGVLADTQYF.

This clonotype shows up as large by frequency. The chain uses TRBV27 and TRBJ1-5; TCRdb gives TRBD1 as the D gene, but with no DNA this cannot be confirmed. Germline V CDR1 and CDR2: MNHEY, SMNVEV (reference sequence). The length of the CDR3 is 15 residues. The CDR3 reads CASSSGGPPIVAQHF.

The chain links TRBV20-1 to TRBJ2-1; TCRdb's assignment of TRBD2 cannot be checked, as there is no DNA. Germline V CDR1 and CDR2: DFQATT, SNEGSKA (reference sequence). This CDR3 contains 15 residues. This CDR3 is CSARQSTSGYNEQFF.

This clonotype counts as large by frequency. The rearrangement links TRBV7-9 to TRBJ2-1; TCRdb selects TRBD2, and the lack of DNA leaves this call unchecked. Germline CDR1 and CDR2: SEHNR and FQNEAQ (reference sequence). The CDR3 contains 13 residues. CDR3 region: CASSSGTYNEQFF.

The gene calls are TRBV27 and TRBJ1-6; TCRdb's D gene call, TRBD1, goes unchecked for lack of DNA. In germline, CDR1 is MNHEY, CDR2 SMNVEV (reference sequence). The CDR3 length is 14 residues. The CDR3 is CAKRAALSNSPLHF.

Considering frequency, this clonotype is large. The CDR3 spells CSVTRATADTQYF. The gene calls are TRBV29-1 and TRBJ2-3; TCRdb designates TRBD2, a call that cannot be tested without DNA. The CDR3 sequence is 13 residues long. CDR1 and CDR2 (germline): SQVTM, ANQGSEA.

This clonotype is classed as medium-sized by frequency. This sequence joins TRBV4-2 and TRBJ2-2; TCRdb's assignment of TRBD1 cannot be checked, as there is no DNA. Germline CDR1 LGHNA, CDR2 YNFKEQ. The CDR3 is made up of 14 amino acids. This CDR3 is CASSQQGFTGELFF.

Frequency places this clonotype as medium-sized (0.01 to 0.1%). The chain employs TRBV28 and TRBJ2-7. The CDR3 is made up of 12 amino acids. Germline values: CDR1 MDHEN, CDR2 SYDVKM. CDR3 loop: CATAGVSYEQYF.

This chain uses TRBV12-3 or TRBV12-4 with TRBJ2-4. The CDR3 is 15 residues long. The CDR3 sequence is CASTYAGRSKNIQYF.

The genes are TRBV7-9 and TRBJ1-5; the D gene TCRdb calls, TRBD1, cannot be checked with no DNA. Germline V gene sequence: CDR1 SEHNR, CDR2 FQNEAQ (reference sequence). CDR3 length equals 15 residues. CDR3: CASSTGQGANQPQHF. The whole variable domain, remainder taken from reference TRBV7-9 and TRBJ1-5, is DTGVSQNPRHKITKRGQNVTFRCDPISEHNRLYWYRQTLGQGPEFLTYFQNEAQLEKSRLLSDRFSAERPKGSFSTLEIQRTEQGDSAMYLCASSTGQGANQPQHFGDGTRLSIL.

Measured by frequency, this clonotype is large (0.1 to 1%). The chain links TRBV27 to TRBJ2-5; absent DNA, TCRdb's TRBD1 call cannot be checked. The CDR3 is made up of 15 amino acids. Germline V gene lookup returns CDR1 MNHEY and CDR2 SMNVEV (reference sequence). CDR3: CASSSGAEKLGTQYF.